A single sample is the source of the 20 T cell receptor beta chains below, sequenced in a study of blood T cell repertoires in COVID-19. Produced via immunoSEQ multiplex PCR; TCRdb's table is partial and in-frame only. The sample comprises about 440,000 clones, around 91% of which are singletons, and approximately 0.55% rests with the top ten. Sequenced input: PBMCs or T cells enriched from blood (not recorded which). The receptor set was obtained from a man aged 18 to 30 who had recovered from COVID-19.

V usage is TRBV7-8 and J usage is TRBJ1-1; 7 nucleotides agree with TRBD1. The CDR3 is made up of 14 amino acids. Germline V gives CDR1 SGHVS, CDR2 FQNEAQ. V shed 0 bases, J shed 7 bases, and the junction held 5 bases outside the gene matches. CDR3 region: CASSLAGGMSEAFF. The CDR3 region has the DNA TGTGCCAGCAGCTTAGCAGGGGGCATGAGTGAAGCTTTCTTT.

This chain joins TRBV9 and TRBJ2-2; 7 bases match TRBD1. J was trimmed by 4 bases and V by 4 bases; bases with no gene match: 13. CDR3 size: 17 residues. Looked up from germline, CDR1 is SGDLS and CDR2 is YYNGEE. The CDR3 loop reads CASSPHAGTATTGELFF. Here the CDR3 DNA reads TGTGCCAGCAGCCCCCACGCCGGGACAGCCACCACCGGGGAGCTGTTTTTT.

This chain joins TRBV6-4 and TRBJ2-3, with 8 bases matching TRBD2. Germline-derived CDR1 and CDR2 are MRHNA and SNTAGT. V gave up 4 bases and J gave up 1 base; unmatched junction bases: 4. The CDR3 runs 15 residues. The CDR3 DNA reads TGTGCCAGCAGTGGACGAGCGGGAGGCACAGATACGCAGTATTTT. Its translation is CASSGRAGGTDTQYF.

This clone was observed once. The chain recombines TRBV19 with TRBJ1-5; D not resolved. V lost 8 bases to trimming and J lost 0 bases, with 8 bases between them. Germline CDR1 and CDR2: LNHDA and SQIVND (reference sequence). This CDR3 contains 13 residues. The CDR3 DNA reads TGTGCCAGTGGGAGATATAGCAATCAGCCCCAGCATTTT. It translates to CASGRYSNQPQHF.

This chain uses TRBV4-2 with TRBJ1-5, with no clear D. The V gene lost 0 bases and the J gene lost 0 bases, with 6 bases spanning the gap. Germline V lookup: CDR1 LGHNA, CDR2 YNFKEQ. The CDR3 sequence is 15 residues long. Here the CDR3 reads CASSQDPDSNQPQHF. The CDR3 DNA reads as TGTGCCAGCAGCCAAGATCCAGATAGCAATCAGCCCCAGCATTTT.

CDR3 DNA sequence: TGTGCCAGCAGCTTTTTTTTGAGCGGGAGGGATCCTGAGCAGTTCTTC. Its protein is CASSFFLSGRDPEQFF. V and J are TRBV28 and TRBJ2-1; TRBD2 matches at 10 bases. The CDR3 spans 16 residues. Germline V gene lookup returns CDR1 MDHEN and CDR2 SYDVKM. J was trimmed by 9 bases and V by 6 bases; bases with no gene match: 14.

CDR3: CASSARGRGKTEAFF. The CDR3 DNA reads TGTGCCAGCTCCGCCCGAGGGAGGGGGAAAACTGAAGCTTTCTTT. This sequence joins TRBV18 and TRBJ1-1, with D possibly TRBD1 on 6 matching bases. V lost 6 bases and J lost 5, with 19 bases in between. Germline V gene data show CDR1 as KGHSH and CDR2 as LQKENI. CDR3 length: 15 amino acids.

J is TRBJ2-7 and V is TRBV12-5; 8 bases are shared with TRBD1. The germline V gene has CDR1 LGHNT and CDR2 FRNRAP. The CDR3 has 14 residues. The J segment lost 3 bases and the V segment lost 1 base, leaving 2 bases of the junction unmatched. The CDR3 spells CASGLGTGIYEQYF. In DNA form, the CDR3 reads TGTGCTAGTGGTTTGGGGACAGGGATCTACGAGCAGTACTTC.

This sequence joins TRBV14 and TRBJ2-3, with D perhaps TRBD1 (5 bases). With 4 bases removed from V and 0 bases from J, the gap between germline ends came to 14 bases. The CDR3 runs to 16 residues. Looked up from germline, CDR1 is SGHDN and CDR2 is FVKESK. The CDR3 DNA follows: TGTGCCAGCAGCCGGGGCATCCGCAAAAGCACAGATACGCAGTATTTT. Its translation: CASSRGIRKSTDTQYF.

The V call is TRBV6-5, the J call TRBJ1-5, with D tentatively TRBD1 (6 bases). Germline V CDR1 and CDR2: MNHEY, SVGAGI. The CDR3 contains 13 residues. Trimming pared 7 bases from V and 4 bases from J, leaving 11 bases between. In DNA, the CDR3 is TGTGCCAGCAAACAGGGAAAGAATCAGCCCCAGCATTTT. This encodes CASKQGKNQPQHF.

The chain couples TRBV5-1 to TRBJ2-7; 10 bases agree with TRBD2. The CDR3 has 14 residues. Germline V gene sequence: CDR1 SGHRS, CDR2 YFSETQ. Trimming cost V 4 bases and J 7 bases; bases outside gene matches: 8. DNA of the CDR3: TGCGCCAGCAGCCGTTTAGCGGGAGGTGGGGAGCAGTACTTC. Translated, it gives CASSRLAGGGEQYF.

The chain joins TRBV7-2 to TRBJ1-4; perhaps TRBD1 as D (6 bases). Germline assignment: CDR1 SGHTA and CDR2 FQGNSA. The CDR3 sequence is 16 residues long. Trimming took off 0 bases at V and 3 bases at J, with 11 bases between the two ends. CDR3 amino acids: CASSLARTVSNEKLFF. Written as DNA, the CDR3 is TGTGCCAGCAGCTTAGCGCGGACAGTATCTAATGAAAAACTGTTTTTT.

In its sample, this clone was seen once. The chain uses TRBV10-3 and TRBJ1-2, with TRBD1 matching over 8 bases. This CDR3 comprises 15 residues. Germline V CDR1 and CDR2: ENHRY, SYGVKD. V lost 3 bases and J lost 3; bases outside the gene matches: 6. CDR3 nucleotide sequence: TGTGCCATCAGTGACCAGACAGGGGCAGACTATGGCTACACCTTC. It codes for CAISDQTGADYGYTF.

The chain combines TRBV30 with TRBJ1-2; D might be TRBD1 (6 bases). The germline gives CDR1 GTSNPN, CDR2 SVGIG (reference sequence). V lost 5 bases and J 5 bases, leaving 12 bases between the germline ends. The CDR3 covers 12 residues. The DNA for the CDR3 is TGTGCCTGGCAAACAGGGATGTATGGCTACACCTTC. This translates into CAWQTGMYGYTF.

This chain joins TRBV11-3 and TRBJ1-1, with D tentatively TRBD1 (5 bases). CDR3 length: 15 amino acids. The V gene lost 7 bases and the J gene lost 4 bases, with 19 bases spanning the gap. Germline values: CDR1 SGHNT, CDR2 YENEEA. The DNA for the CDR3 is TGTGCCAGCACACAAGGGGCCGGAAGAGTCACTGAAGCTTTCTTT. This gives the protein CASTQGAGRVTEAFF.

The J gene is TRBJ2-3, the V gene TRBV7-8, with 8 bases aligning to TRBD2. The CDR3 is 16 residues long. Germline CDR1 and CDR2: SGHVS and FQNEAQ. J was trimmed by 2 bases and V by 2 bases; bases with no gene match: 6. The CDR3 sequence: CASSLRGGGPTDTQYF. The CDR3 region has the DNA TGTGCCAGCAGCTTACGAGGCGGGGGGCCCACAGATACGCAGTATTTT.

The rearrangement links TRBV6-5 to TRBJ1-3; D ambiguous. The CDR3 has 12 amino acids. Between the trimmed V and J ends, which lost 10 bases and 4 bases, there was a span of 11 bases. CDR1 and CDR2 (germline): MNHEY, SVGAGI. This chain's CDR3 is CATKGDGNTIYF. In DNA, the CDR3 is TGTGCCACCAAGGGAGACGGAAACACCATATATTTT.

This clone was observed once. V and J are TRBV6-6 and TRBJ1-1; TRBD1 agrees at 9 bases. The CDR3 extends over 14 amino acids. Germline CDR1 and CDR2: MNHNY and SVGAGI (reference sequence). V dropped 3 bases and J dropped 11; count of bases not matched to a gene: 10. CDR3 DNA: TGTGCCAGCAGTTATCGGGACAGGGCAGAGGGTGCTTTCTTT. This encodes CASSYRDRAEGAFF.

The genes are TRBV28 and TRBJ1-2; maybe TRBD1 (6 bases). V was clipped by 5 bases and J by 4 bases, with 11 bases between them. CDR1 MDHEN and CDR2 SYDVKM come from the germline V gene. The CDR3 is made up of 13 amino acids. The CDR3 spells CASSPTGSYGYTF. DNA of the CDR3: TGTGCCAGCAGTCCAACAGGGTCCTATGGCTACACCTTC.

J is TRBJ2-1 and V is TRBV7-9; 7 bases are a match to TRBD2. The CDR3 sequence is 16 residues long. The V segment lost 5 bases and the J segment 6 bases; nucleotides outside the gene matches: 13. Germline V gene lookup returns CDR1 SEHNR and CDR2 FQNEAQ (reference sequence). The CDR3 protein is CASSLLAGGATNEQFF. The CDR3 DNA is TGTGCCAGCAGCCTTTTAGCGGGTGGGGCAACCAATGAGCAGTTCTTC.